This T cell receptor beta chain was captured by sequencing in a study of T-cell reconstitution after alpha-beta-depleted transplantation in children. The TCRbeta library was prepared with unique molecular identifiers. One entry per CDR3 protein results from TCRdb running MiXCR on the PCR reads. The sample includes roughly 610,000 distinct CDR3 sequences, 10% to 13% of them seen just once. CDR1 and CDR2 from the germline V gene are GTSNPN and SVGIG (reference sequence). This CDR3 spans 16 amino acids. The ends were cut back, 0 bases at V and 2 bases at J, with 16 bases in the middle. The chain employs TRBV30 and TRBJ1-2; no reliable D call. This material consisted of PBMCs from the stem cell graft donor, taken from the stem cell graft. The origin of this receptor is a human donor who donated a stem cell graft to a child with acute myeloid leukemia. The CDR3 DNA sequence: TGTGCCTGGAGTGTAGTTCCGGGGTTCGGGAACTATGGCTACACCTTC. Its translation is CAWSVVPGFGNYGYTF.